The TCR beta chain described here comes from a study of CD4 T cells in relation to SARS-CoV-2 and coronaviruses. This CDR3 is built from 12 residues. The V gene's germline CDR1 is SGHRS and CDR2 YFSETQ. The ends were cut back, 4 bases at V and 4 bases at J, with 8 bases in the middle. The unexposed donors gave CD4+ T cells in about 2011-2019, prior to COVID-19. The cells were cultured for about ten days before CD4+ T cells were isolated. Unexposed-donor CD4+ T cells were probed with SARS-CoV-2 S/N and four cold-coronavirus spikes, cells permitting. Generated by immunoSEQ multiplex PCR, the TCRdb table keeps only in-frame clones and is missing some. Of just under 20,000 clones in the sample, roughly 78% are singletons; the top ten hold about 20%. A remark on this clone: What it binds is not known.

The specimen was CD4+ T cells from PBMCs, cultured in vitro. This chain uses TRBV5-1 with TRBJ1-1; D remains unclear. This TCR came from a human donor in good health. The CDR3 sequence: CASSTVGTEAFF. In DNA form, the CDR3 reads TGCGCCAGCAGCACGGTAGGCACTGAAGCTTTCTTT.